The next 30 T cell receptor beta chains were all read from a single sample in a study of blood T cell repertoires in COVID-19. Libraries were prepared by immunoSEQ multiplex PCR; TCRdb keeps only in-frame clonotypes and omits some of them. This table holds roughly 68,000 clones, about 91% found once. What was sequenced was peripheral blood. These receptors were obtained from a man aged 35-49 years with COVID-19, enrolled during active disease.

The J gene is TRBJ2-1, the V gene TRBV6-1; 7 nucleotides align to TRBD2. The CDR3 extends over 13 amino acids. Trimming at V came to 2 bases and at J to 12 bases, leaving 7 bases not matched to a gene. Germline loops: CDR1 MNHNS, CDR2 SASEGT. CDR3 in amino acids: CASSERGDLRQFF. CDR3 nucleotide sequence: TGTGCCAGCAGTGAACGGGGGGACCTTAGGCAGTTCTTC.

This chain links TRBV27 with TRBJ1-5; 9 nucleotides match TRBD1. Trimming removed 5 bases from V and 2 bases from J; junction bases left unmatched: 4. CDR1 MNHEY and CDR2 SMNVEV come from the germline V gene (reference sequence). This CDR3 has 15 amino acids. This chain's CDR3 is CASSQRQGGNQPQHF. The DNA for the CDR3 is TGTGCCAGCAGTCAGAGACAGGGGGGCAATCAGCCCCAGCATTTT.

This clone was seen a single time. The chain recombines TRBV5-1 with TRBJ1-1, with 7 bases matching TRBD1. This CDR3 is built from 11 residues. Germline-derived CDR1 and CDR2 are SGHRS and YFSETQ. The V segment lost 6 bases and the J segment 8 bases; nucleotides outside the gene matches: 4. The CDR3 nucleotides are TGCGCCAGCAAAGGGGGCGAGGAAGCTTTCTTT. Translation gives CASKGGEEAFF.

The chain couples TRBV3-1 (or the pseudogene TRBV3-2) to TRBJ2-2, with D tentatively TRBD1 (6 bases). The germline V gene encodes CDR1 LGHDT and CDR2 YNNKEL (reference sequence). The CDR3 is made up of 16 amino acids. V lost 4 bases and J 3 bases, leaving 15 bases between the germline ends. The CDR3 here is CASSPSWAGDTGELFF. In DNA form, the CDR3 reads TGTGCCAGCAGCCCCTCTTGGGCAGGGGACACCGGGGAGCTGTTTTTT.

The CDR3 protein is CSVEDSPLYGYTF. Here the CDR3 DNA reads TGCAGCGTTGAGGACAGCCCACTCTATGGCTACACCTTC. J is TRBJ1-2 and V is TRBV29-1; D is possibly TRBD1 (6 bases). The CDR3 contains 13 residues. The germline V gene has CDR1 SQVTM and CDR2 ANQGSEA. The V end was cut by 3 bases, the J end by 4 bases, with 12 bases between.

V usage is TRBV28 and J usage is TRBJ1-3; D possibly corresponds to TRBD1 (6 bases). The germline V and J ends were trimmed by 8 bases and 3 bases, with 14 bases remaining between them. Germline CDR1 reads MDHEN; CDR2 reads SYDVKM. The CDR3 totals 14 residues. The CDR3 sequence is CASFQGIGGNTIYF. CDR3 nucleotide sequence: TGTGCCAGCTTCCAGGGGATAGGTGGAAACACCATATATTTT.

J is TRBJ1-4 and V is TRBV28; tentatively, D is TRBD1 (5 bases). The CDR3 runs to 15 residues. The germline V and J ends were trimmed by 2 bases and 5 bases, with 12 bases remaining between them. Germline V gene data show CDR1 as MDHEN and CDR2 as SYDVKM. The CDR3 protein is CASSLRQGLNEKLFF. CDR3 in DNA: TGTGCCAGCAGTTTAAGGCAGGGCCTGAATGAAAAACTGTTTTTT.

The CDR3 DNA follows: TGTGCCAGCAGCTTAGTAGGACTAGCGGGTACAGATACGCAGTATTTT. Translated: CASSLVGLAGTDTQYF. The rearrangement joins TRBV7-9 to TRBJ2-3; 11 bases are shared with TRBD2. Germline values: CDR1 SEHNR, CDR2 FQNEAQ (reference sequence). The CDR3 loop spans 16 amino acids. V shed 1 base, J shed 3 bases, and the junction held 3 bases outside the gene matches.

The chain carries TRBV5-4 and TRBJ2-5, with TRBD1 identical over 7 bases. CDR3 length: 17 amino acids. Germline trimming cut 4 bases from V and 1 base from J; bases unmatched to any gene: 13. From germline, CDR1 is SGHNT and CDR2 YYREEE (reference sequence). As DNA, the CDR3 is TGTGCCAGCAGCGGGACAACAGGGGCACGACGCCAAGAGACCCAGTACTTC. Its translation is CASSGTTGARRQETQYF.

About this clone itself: This sample also contains other DNA sequences that code for the same CDR3. V gene TRBV5-1 combines with J gene TRBJ1-1; 8 bases are shared with TRBD1. The CDR3 is made up of 15 amino acids. Germline V gene data show CDR1 as SGHRS and CDR2 as YFSETQ. V shed 5 bases and J 0 bases; nucleotides not matched to a gene: 6. Here the CDR3 reads CASSLQGVMNTEAFF. The CDR3 region has the DNA TGCGCCAGCAGTTTACAGGGGGTAATGAACACTGAAGCTTTCTTT.

V is TRBV9 and J is TRBJ1-1; 7 nucleotides align to TRBD1. The CDR3 runs to 13 residues. In germline, CDR1 is SGDLS, CDR2 YYNGEE. V shed 3 bases and J 6 bases; nucleotides not matched to a gene: 5. This CDR3 reads CASSARQGAEAFF. In DNA form, the CDR3 reads TGTGCCAGCAGCGCCCGGCAGGGGGCTGAAGCTTTCTTT.

The V gene is TRBV4-1, the J gene TRBJ2-7; D is uncertain. This CDR3 comprises 15 residues. Per the germline V gene, CDR1 is MGHRA and CDR2 is YSYEKL. V lost 1 base and J lost 0, with 10 bases in between. The CDR3 DNA follows: TGCGCCAGCAGCCAAGTAACGGTGAGCTCCTACGAGCAGTACTTC. It specifies CASSQVTVSSYEQYF.

As DNA, the CDR3 is TGCGCCAGCAGGAAACAGAACGACTATGGCTACACCTTC. Encoded protein: CASRKQNDYGYTF. The chain employs TRBV5-1 and TRBJ1-2; D ambiguous. The CDR3 has 13 amino acids. V lost 5 bases to trimming and J lost 3 bases, with 11 bases between them. Looked up from germline, CDR1 is SGHRS and CDR2 is YFSETQ.

V is TRBV6-4 and J is TRBJ1-5, with 9 bases identical to TRBD1. V shed 11 bases and J 6 bases; nucleotides not matched to a gene: 8. The CDR3 length is 13 residues. Per germline, CDR1 MRHNA and CDR2 SNTAGT. CDR3 region: CASGQGDGQPQHF. CDR3 DNA: TGTGCCTCGGGACAGGGAGACGGTCAGCCCCAGCATTTT.

This clone showed up just a few times. The rearrangement links TRBV9 to TRBJ2-1; D may be TRBD1 (6 bases). Trimming stripped 4 bases from V and 7 bases from J, with 18 bases between. Germline V gene sequence: CDR1 SGDLS, CDR2 YYNGEE. This CDR3 has 15 residues. The CDR3, as DNA: TGTGCCAGCAGCTCCCGAGGGGGACACTATAATGAGCAGTTCTTC. Translation gives CASSSRGGHYNEQFF.

The chain joins TRBV27 to TRBJ2-3; 10 nucleotides align to TRBD2. The germline CDR1 and CDR2 sequences are MNHEY and SMNVEV (reference sequence). This CDR3 has 16 amino acids. The V segment lost 5 bases and the J segment 1 base; nucleotides outside the gene matches: 6. This CDR3 is CASSPLLAGGTDTQYF. In nucleotides, the CDR3 is TGTGCCAGCAGTCCACTCCTAGCGGGGGGCACAGATACGCAGTATTTT.

On this clone itself: Other DNA sequences in the sample encode the same CDR3. The rearrangement uses TRBV6-5 and TRBJ1-5; 8 bases line up with TRBD1. The CDR3 spans 12 residues. CDR1 and CDR2 from the germline V gene are MNHEY and SVGAGI. V lost 8 bases and J lost 7; bases outside the gene matches: 4. For the CDR3, the DNA is TGTGCCAGCGGAGACAGGGGCCAGCCCCAGCATTTT. Its protein is CASGDRGQPQHF.

V and J are TRBV5-1 and TRBJ2-1; perhaps TRBD1 as D (5 bases). V lost 0 bases, J lost 13 bases, and 11 bases lay in between. Germline CDR1 is SGHRS and CDR2 is YFSETQ. The CDR3 extends over 12 amino acids. CDR3 residues: CASSLGQSIQFF. CDR3 sequence (DNA): TGCGCCAGCAGCTTGGGACAGTCGATTCAGTTCTTC. Full variable domain (outside the CDR3, taken from reference TRBV5-1 and TRBJ2-1): KAGVTQTPRYLIKTRGQQVTLSCSPISGHRSVSWYQQTPGQGLQFLFEYFSETQRNKGNFPGRFSGRQFSNSRSEMNVSTLELGDSALYLCASSLGQSIQFFGPGTRLTVL.

The chain has TRBV6-5 and TRBJ2-1; D gene uncertain. The germline CDR1 and CDR2 sequences are MNHEY and SVGAGI. The CDR3 spans 11 residues. With 5 bases removed from V and 7 bases from J, the gap between germline ends came to 6 bases. CDR3 in DNA: TGTGCCAGCAGTCCCGGGAATGAGCAGTTCTTC. It yields the protein CASSPGNEQFF.

V gene TRBV7-2 combines with J gene TRBJ2-7, with D tentatively TRBD1 (6 bases). The CDR3 totals 14 residues. CDR1 and CDR2 from the germline V gene are SGHTA and FQGNSA. Trimming left V 4 bases short and J 4 bases short, with 14 bases between. CDR3 sequence: CASSSRDTVYEQYF. The CDR3 DNA sequence: TGTGCCAGCAGCTCCCGGGACACCGTTTACGAGCAGTACTTC. The full variable domain, its missing parts supplied by reference TRBV7-2 and TRBJ2-7, is GAGVSQSPSNKVTEKGKDVELRCDPISGHTALYWYRQSLGQGLEFLIYFQGNSAPDKSGLPSDRFSAERTGGSVSTLTIQRTQQEDSAVYLCASSSRDTVYEQYFGPGTRLTVT.

The chain uses TRBV19 and TRBJ1-2; D possibly corresponds to TRBD1 (6 bases). The CDR3 spans 17 residues. Trimming removed 3 bases from V and 0 bases from J, with 17 bases in between. CDR1 and CDR2 from the germline V gene are LNHDA and SQIVND (reference sequence). CDR3: CASSIVASQGPNYGYTF. The CDR3 DNA reads as TGTGCCAGTAGTATTGTGGCCTCACAGGGCCCTAACTATGGCTACACCTTC.

The V call is TRBV5-5, the J call TRBJ1-2, with D hard to call. The germline gives CDR1 SGHKS, CDR2 YYEKEE (reference sequence). V was trimmed by 2 bases and J by 5 bases, leaving 13 bases between them. This CDR3 region has 14 residues. This CDR3 reads CASSFRPGRYGYTF. The CDR3 DNA is TGTGCCAGCAGCTTCCGCCCCGGTCGGTATGGCTACACCTTC.

The chain has TRBV7-6 and TRBJ2-1; 12 bases are shared with TRBD2. Looked up from germline, CDR1 is SGHVS and CDR2 is FNYEAQ. There are 15 residues in the CDR3. J was trimmed by 4 bases and V by 6 bases; bases with no gene match: 4. The CDR3 sequence is CASSPGLAGYNEQFF. The DNA of the CDR3 is TGTGCCAGCAGTCCTGGACTAGCGGGGTACAATGAGCAGTTCTTC.

CDR3 DNA sequence: TGTGCCAGCAACAGACTAAGGGGGGGCAATGAGCAGTTCTTC. Encoded protein: CASNRLRGGNEQFF. V and J are TRBV2 and TRBJ2-1; tentatively, D is TRBD2 (7 bases). The germline V gene encodes CDR1 SNHLY and CDR2 FYNNEI. This CDR3 spans 14 amino acids. The germline V and J ends were trimmed by 7 bases and 6 bases, with 16 bases remaining between them.

The chain is built from TRBV5-1 and TRBJ2-2; 8 nucleotides match TRBD1. The CDR3 length is 16 residues. The germline CDR1 and CDR2 sequences are SGHRS and YFSETQ. Germline trimming cut 6 bases from V and 7 bases from J; bases unmatched to any gene: 14. This CDR3 is CASTFLSTGVDGELFF. The CDR3, as DNA: TGCGCCAGCACCTTCCTCTCGACAGGGGTGGACGGGGAGCTGTTTTTT.

This rearrangement joins TRBV6-2 or TRBV6-3 to TRBJ2-7, with 11 bases aligning to TRBD2. The CDR3 has 15 amino acids. The J segment lost 0 bases and the V segment lost 2 bases, leaving 0 bases of the junction unmatched. Germline CDR1 MNHEY, CDR2 SVGEGT. CDR3 region: CASSYGTSGSYEQYF. Here the CDR3 DNA reads TGTGCCAGCAGTTACGGGACTAGCGGCTCCTACGAGCAGTACTTC.

The chain couples TRBV5-1 to TRBJ2-6; 12 bases line up with TRBD2. After removal of 4 bases from V and 0 bases from J, the junction contained 8 bases not matched to a gene. This CDR3 comprises 19 residues. Germline CDR1 SGHRS, CDR2 YFSETQ. The CDR3 sequence is CASSRGLAGLSSGANVLTF. The CDR3 DNA reads as TGCGCCAGCAGCAGGGGACTAGCGGGTTTGAGCTCTGGGGCCAACGTCCTGACTTTC.

The sample holds a few counts of this clone. CDR3 in DNA: TGCGCCAGCAGCCAAGTTGGGCCGATTGACGAGCAGTACTTC. Encoded protein: CASSQVGPIDEQYF. The chain has TRBV4-1 and TRBJ2-7; D remains ambiguous. From germline, CDR1 is MGHRA and CDR2 YSYEKL. This CDR3 contains 14 residues. The V end was cut by 1 base, the J end by 5 bases, with 12 bases between.

The rearrangement uses TRBV9 and TRBJ2-3; 8 bases are a match to TRBD2. The J segment lost 0 bases and the V segment lost 3 bases, leaving 6 bases of the junction unmatched. This CDR3 has 16 amino acids. Germline V gene sequence: CDR1 SGDLS, CDR2 YYNGEE. This CDR3 reads CASSGKRGKSTDTQYF. Written as DNA, the CDR3 is TGTGCCAGCAGCGGCAAGCGGGGGAAGAGCACAGATACGCAGTATTTT. The whole variable domain, filled in from reference TRBV9 and TRBJ2-3, reads DSGVTQTPKHLITATGQRVTLRCSPRSGDLSVYWYQQSLDQGLQFLIQYYNGEERAKGNILERFSAQQFPDLHSELNLSSLELGDSALYFCASSGKRGKSTDTQYFGPGTRLTVL.

The chain carries TRBV12-2 and TRBJ2-7; TRBD2, the D gene given by the table, was not confirmed from the DNA. TRBV12-2 is deemed a pseudogene. The CDR3 runs to 13 residues. CDR3: CASRFPVPYEQYF. In nucleotides, the CDR3 is TGTGCAAGTCGCTTCCCTGTCCCCTACGAGCAGTACTTC.